The 30 T cell receptor beta chains below all came from one sample that was sequenced in a study of T cells in Graves' hyperthyroidism and ophthalmopathy (dated by TCRdb to between 2017 and 2020). The library was obtained by multiplex PCR. Sequenced on an Illumina HiSeq 2000. The TCR beta CDR3 regions were amplified from RNA transcripts. The TCR CDR3 was subjected to a first round of RT-PCR using the HTBI primer set and the Qiagen OneStep RT-PCR kit. TCRdb applied fastp at Q25 and MiXCR to the public reads, then kept only in-frame beta chains. All rows with the same CDR3 protein become a single entry with the most common DNA and genes. The sample table records 540,000 or so distinct CDR3 sequences; 35% to 55% of these occur just once. Together, the top ten hold 15% to 20% of the sample. The material sequenced was peripheral blood or thyroid tissue (not recorded which). The receptors come from an adult woman with Graves' disease, either hyperthyroidism or ophthalmopathy (not recorded which).

The chain recombines TRBV13 with TRBJ2-7, with 9 bases lining up with TRBD1. Trimming removed 5 bases from V and 9 bases from J; junction bases left unmatched: 8. Per the germline V gene, CDR1 is PRHDT and CDR2 is FYEKMQ (reference sequence). The CDR3 spans 13 residues. CDR3 residues: CASSTRTGATQYF. The DNA of the CDR3 is TGTGCCAGCAGCACCCGGACAGGGGCAACGCAGTACTTC.

This clonotype was detected once. This likely comes from a read error, as the CDR3 has no conserved phenylalanine or tryptophan at its end. No DNA is shown, since the ends of the CDR3 on it are uncertain; the CDR3 is the one TCRdb lists. CDR3 sequence: CASSPPATY. The V call is TRBV7-9, the J call TRBJ1-2. Germline CDR1 and CDR2: SEHNR and FQNEAQ (reference sequence). With termini counted, the CDR3 has 9 amino acids.

As to this clonotype: At one end, the junction sequence differs from germline, possibly due to a read error. The CDR3 bases are TGTGCCAGCAGCTGCGGACTAGCGGGGGAGGTGGACACCGGGGAGCTGTCTTGG. Amino acid sequence: CASSCGLAGEVDTGELSW. This chain uses TRBV11-2 with TRBJ2-2; TRBD2 aligns across 13 bases. This CDR3 spans 18 amino acids. The germline V gene encodes CDR1 SGHAT and CDR2 FQNNGV.

A few counts support this clonotype. The chain recombines TRBV15 with TRBJ1-5; perhaps TRBD1 as D (5 bases). The germline gives CDR1 LNHNV, CDR2 YYDKDF (reference sequence). Between the trimmed V and J ends, which lost 3 bases and 6 bases, there was a span of 18 bases. The CDR3 totals 16 residues. In nucleotides, the CDR3 is TGTGCCACCAGCAGTCGCCGGGACTCAGCGGGTCAGCCCCAGCATTTT. Amino acids: CATSSRRDSAGQPQHF.

This clonotype was seen more than once but under ten times. The chain has TRBV4-1 and TRBJ2-7; D unresolved. This CDR3 region has 18 residues. The V and J ends lost 0 bases and 1 base respectively, with 19 bases between them. Germline lookup yields CDR1 MGHRA and CDR2 YSYEKL. The chain's CDR3 is CASSQDREPIYSSYEQYF. CDR3 nucleotide sequence: TGCGCCAGCAGCCAAGATCGCGAGCCGATTTATTCTTCCTACGAGCAGTACTTC.

On this clonotype itself: The junction departs from germline at one end; a sequencing error may be responsible. This sequence joins TRBV10-3 and TRBJ1-2; D possibly corresponds to TRBD1 (5 bases). This CDR3 has 16 residues. Germline V gene sequence: CDR1 ENHRY, CDR2 SYGVKD. The CDR3 is CAISGQGISANYSYTF. CDR3 bases: TGTGCCATCAGTGGTCAGGGTATTTCGGCAAACTATAGCTACACCTTC.

This clonotype has at least ten counts. This chain uses TRBV12-3 or TRBV12-4 with TRBJ1-6; 7 positions match TRBD1. The CDR3 sequence is 14 residues long. With V trimmed by 7 bases and J by 9 bases, 9 bases remained unmatched. The CDR3 is CASNPTGLSSPLHF. The CDR3 DNA follows: TGTGCCAGCAACCCGACAGGGTTAAGTTCACCCCTCCACTTT.

Remarks on this clonotype: One end of the junction fails to match germline, which may point to a read error. The chain couples TRBV29-1 to TRBJ2-5; D is ambiguous. The CDR3 has 15 residues. Germline V gene sequence: CDR1 SQVTM, CDR2 ANQGSEA. The CDR3 region is CSVRDDFALQEAQYF. The CDR3 bases are TGCAGCGTTCGAGATGATTTTGCCCTTCAAGAGGCCCAGTACTTC.

This clonotype was seen once. One end of the junction varies from germline; a read error may be responsible. The rearrangement links TRBV25-1 to TRBJ1-2; TRBD1 is a possible D gene (5 bases). CDR3 length: 13 amino acids. CDR1 is MGHDK and CDR2 is SYGVNS in the germline V gene. CDR3 loop: CACSAAGPYGYTF. Written as DNA, the CDR3 is TGTGCCTGCAGTGCGGCGGGACCCTATGGCTACACCTTC.

The CDR3 loop is CASSRTGTGGVQPQHF. The DNA for the CDR3 is TGTGCCAGCAGTCGAACCGGGACAGGGGGGGTTCAGCCCCAGCATTTT. The chain recombines TRBV2 with TRBJ1-5, with TRBD1 matching 11 bases. The V segment lost 5 bases and the J segment 6 bases; nucleotides outside the gene matches: 9. CDR1 is SNHLY, CDR2 FYNNEI, per germline. This CDR3 comprises 16 residues.

The chain recombines TRBV12-3 or TRBV12-4 with TRBJ1-6, with D unclear. The CDR3 contains 15 residues. V gave up 5 bases and J gave up 8 bases, with 16 bases separating them. The CDR3 spells CASSRRELVDSPLHF. Written as DNA, the CDR3 is TGTGCCAGCAGTCGGAGGGAATTGGTCGATTCACCCCTCCACTTT.

In its sample, this clonotype was seen once. A much more abundant neighbour one base away suggests this may be a read error. The chain uses TRBV28 and TRBJ1-1; TRBD1 matches 8 bases. This CDR3 has 14 amino acids. With V trimmed by 4 bases and J by 5 bases, 6 bases remained unmatched. Germline V gene lookup returns CDR1 MDHEN and CDR2 SYDVKM. CDR3 nucleotide sequence: TGTGCCAGCAGTTCGGACAGGGTGCGAACTGAAGCTTTCTTT. Protein sequence: CASSSDRVRTEAFF. Complete variable domain (other parts from reference TRBV28 and TRBJ1-1): DVKVTQSSRYLVKRTGEKVFLECVQDMDHENMFWYRQDPGLGLRLIYFSYDVKMKEKGDIPEGYSVSREKKERFSLILESASTNQTSMYLCASSSDRVRTEAFFGQGTRLTVV.

This clonotype was picked up a small number of times. The chain links TRBV12-3 or TRBV12-4 to TRBJ1-2; maybe TRBD1 (5 bases). The V and J ends lost 8 bases and 4 bases respectively, with 23 bases between them. The CDR3 consists of 16 residues. The CDR3 nucleotides are TGTGCCAGCTCACCGGGGGAGAATCGGCGGCTCTATGGCTACACCTTC. Translating gives CASSPGENRRLYGYTF.

V is TRBV7-6 and J is TRBJ2-7; D remains unclear. This CDR3 region has 16 residues. The ends were cut back, 5 bases at V and 1 base at J, with 18 bases in the middle. The germline gives CDR1 SGHVS, CDR2 FNYEAQ. CDR3: CASSQASSVGSYEQYF. The CDR3 coding sequence is TGTGCCAGCAGCCAAGCTTCGTCAGTGGGATCCTACGAGCAGTACTTC.

A few counts support this clonotype. The genes are TRBV6-5 and TRBJ2-5, with D possibly TRBD1 on 6 matching bases. The CDR3 covers 14 residues. Deletions cut 5 bases from V and 5 bases from J, with 15 bases between. The germline CDR1 and CDR2 sequences are MNHEY and SVGAGI. DNA for the CDR3: TGTGCCAGCAGTCGTACAGGGATGATGGAGACCCAGTACTTC. Translated: CASSRTGMMETQYF.

V usage is TRBV7-8 and J usage is TRBJ2-2; D might be TRBD2 (5 bases). The CDR3 is made up of 14 amino acids. In germline, CDR1 is SGHVS, CDR2 FQNEAQ. V lost 1 base to trimming and J lost 5 bases, with 8 bases between them. The CDR3 spells CASSLVGSTGELFF. DNA of the CDR3: TGTGCCAGCAGCTTAGTGGGGAGTACCGGGGAGCTGTTTTTT.

The rearrangement joins TRBV10-3 to TRBJ2-5; D remains ambiguous. The V end was cut by 6 bases, the J end by 5 bases, with 10 bases between. CDR1 is ENHRY and CDR2 is SYGVKD in the germline V gene. The CDR3 has 12 residues. CDR3 sequence (DNA): TGTGCCATCAGATCCAGTGGGGAGACCCAGTACTTC. Protein product: CAIRSSGETQYF.

This clonotype was picked up many times. V gene TRBV29-1 combines with J gene TRBJ2-7, with TRBD1 identical over 8 bases. CDR1 is SQVTM, CDR2 ANQGSEA, per germline. The CDR3 spans 11 residues. The J segment lost 4 bases and the V segment lost 8 bases, leaving 4 bases of the junction unmatched. The CDR3 is CSFRQGYEQYF. As DNA, the CDR3 is TGCAGCTTCAGACAGGGGTACGAGCAGTACTTC.

This chain links TRBV7-2 with TRBJ2-5; D might be TRBD1 (7 bases). Looked up from germline, CDR1 is SGHTA and CDR2 is FQGNSA. The CDR3 spans 14 residues. Trimming took 4 bases from V and 4 from J, leaving 13 bases between them. In DNA form, the CDR3 reads TGTGCCAGCAGCTCGGAGGGGGCGGGAGAGACCCAGTACTTC. Its protein is CASSSEGAGETQYF.

The chain combines TRBV24-1 with TRBJ2-7, with D unclear. Deletions cut 1 base from V and 7 bases from J, with 4 bases between. Germline CDR1 and CDR2: KGHDR and SFDVKD. This CDR3 is built from 11 residues. CDR3 amino acids: CATSDLVEQYF. The CDR3 nucleotides are TGTGCCACCAGTGATTTAGTAGAGCAGTACTTC.

This clonotype came up many times. This rearrangement joins TRBV7-3 to TRBJ2-2, with 7 bases matching TRBD2. CDR1 and CDR2 from the germline V gene are SGHTA and FQGTGA. The CDR3 spans 18 residues. V lost 1 base to trimming and J lost 3 bases; unmatched junction nucleotides: 11. CDR3 DNA sequence: TGTGCCAGCAGCTTAATAGGGTGGGGAACTAGCGACACCGGGGAGCTGTTTTTT. It yields the protein CASSLIGWGTSDTGELFF.

This clonotype appeared many times. The V and J genes are TRBV10-1 and TRBJ2-7; 7 positions match TRBD1. CDR1 is WNHNN and CDR2 is SYGVQD in the germline V gene (reference sequence). V lost 2 bases to trimming and J lost 6 bases; unmatched junction nucleotides: 4. CDR3 length equals 13 residues. DNA for the CDR3: TGCGCCAGCAGTGAGGGAACAGGGGTCGAGCAGTACTTC. The encoded protein is CASSEGTGVEQYF.

The chain uses TRBV10-3 and TRBJ2-2; 7 positions agree with TRBD2. CDR1 is ENHRY and CDR2 is SYGVKD in the germline V gene. Losses at the gene ends were 10 bases for V and 4 bases for J; bases not matched to a gene: 9. The CDR3 totals 14 residues. The CDR3 coding sequence is TGTGCCAGCCTAGCGGCGGGTGGCACCGGGGAGCTGTTTTTT. Amino acids: CASLAAGGTGELFF.

This clonotype has a handful of counts. Here the CDR3 omits its conserved ending phenylalanine or tryptophan, so a read error is the likely source. The DNA is left out, because the CDR3 cannot be placed on it with certainty; the CDR3 is given as TCRdb lists it. CDR3: CASSLRLT. The chain links TRBV12-3 or TRBV12-4 to TRBJ2-5; TRBD2 was called by the table and not checked on the DNA. With termini counted, the CDR3 has 8 amino acids.

This clonotype has at least ten counts. The chain uses TRBV5-1 and TRBJ1-3; possibly TRBD1 for D (5 bases). Deletions cut 0 bases from V and 4 bases from J, with 11 bases between. The CDR3 has 15 amino acids. CDR1 and CDR2 (germline): SGHRS, YFSETQ. CDR3 DNA sequence: TGCGCCAGCAGCTTGGAGGGGATAGGCGGAAACACCATATATTTT. Protein sequence: CASSLEGIGGNTIYF.

This chain joins TRBV19 and TRBJ1-5, with D unclear. V was pared by 4 bases and J by 2 bases, with 9 bases between. The germline V gene encodes CDR1 LNHDA and CDR2 SQIVND (reference sequence). CDR3 size: 14 residues. The chain's CDR3 is CASSKTLGNQPQHF. In DNA, the CDR3 is TGTGCCAGTAGTAAGACATTGGGCAATCAGCCCCAGCATTTT.

The rearrangement uses TRBV7-8 and TRBJ2-7; no clear D gene. Germline assignment: CDR1 SGHVS and CDR2 FQNEAQ. V gave up 1 base and J gave up 6 bases, with 4 bases separating them. This CDR3 is built from 11 residues. As DNA, the CDR3 is TGTGCCAGCAGCTTAGTGTCCGAGCAGTACTTC. This codes for CASSLVSEQYF.

This clonotype was observed many times. The chain carries TRBV20-1 and TRBJ1-5; 7 nucleotides agree with TRBD1. The CDR3 runs to 17 residues. V shed 0 bases, J shed 5 bases, and the junction held 13 bases outside the gene matches. The germline CDR1 and CDR2 sequences are DFQATT and SNEGSKA (reference sequence). CDR3 residues: CSARDWGRPGGYQPQHF. The DNA of the CDR3 is TGCAGTGCTAGAGATTGGGGGAGGCCAGGGGGGTATCAGCCCCAGCATTTT.

Turning to this clonotype: Since no conserved phenylalanine or tryptophan closes the CDR3, a read error is the likely cause. Because the CDR3's place on the DNA is in doubt, the DNA is left out and the CDR3 is given as listed by TCRdb. The CDR3 loop reads CASSPKANY. The chain carries TRBV10-2 and TRBJ1-1. CDR1 and CDR2 (germline): WSHSY, SAAADI. The CDR3 length equals 9 residues, ends included.

The table lists this clonotype with many counts. The genes are TRBV5-4 and TRBJ2-3; no clear D. The germline V gene has CDR1 SGHNT and CDR2 YYREEE (reference sequence). Between the trimmed V and J ends, which lost 1 base and 6 bases, there was a span of 9 bases. The CDR3 sequence is 13 residues long. The CDR3 region is CASSLPLTDTQYF. The CDR3 DNA reads TGTGCCAGCAGCTTGCCCCTTACGGATACGCAGTATTTT.